The entry below describes one T cell receptor beta chain. Its antigen is not known. This sample was included in a study of T-cell memory formation after mild COVID-19. At the level of the study: Most TCR clusters belonged to a single donor. The study, taken as a whole, reports: For contracting clones, CD4+ ones sat mainly in CM and EM, CD8+ in EMRA. Certain responding clones were present in pre-infection memory, suggesting participation of cross-reactive memory.

It was 5'RACE with constant-segment primers that produced the TCR alpha and TCR beta cDNA libraries, which carried sample barcodes and UMIs. TCRdb ran MiXCR on the 5' RACE reads and lists one entry per CDR3 protein. The table includes some 260,000 distinct CDR3 sequences, about 17% detected once. This CDR3 is built from 17 residues. Sequencing was performed on PBMCs or a T cell subset sorted from them (not recorded which). The rearrangement links TRBV1 to TRBJ1-5. TRBV1 is termed a pseudogene. This clonotype originated in a man aged 18 to 29 who had mild COVID-19 (a few samples of this study predate the infection). Cell type and time point are not known. CDR3 amino acids: CTSSQDGKGRHNQPQHF. In DNA, the CDR3 is TGCACCAGCAGCCAAGATGGGAAGGGCCGGCACAATCAGCCCCAGCATTTT.